Each of the 31 T cell receptor beta chains below was sequenced from the same sample in a study of tumor-infiltrating lymphocytes in primary liver carcinoma. With around 500 ng total RNA as template and a constant-region primer, TCR beta cDNA was made. Modified slightly, ARM-PCR produced TCR beta libraries over three nested multiplex PCR rounds. Running 9 to 11 cycles apiece, the first two PCR rounds relied on TRBV1-TRBV30 forward primers together with a C-beta reverse primer. TCRdb reprocessed the multiplex PCR reads via MiXCR and lists one record per CDR3 protein. This table has around 100,000 distinct CDR3 sequences, about two thirds appearing once. Joint extraction of RNA and DNA used about 17-30 mg of bulk tissue that was unsorted. Sequencing was done on a sample of liver tumor tissue from sampling region 2. Subset in this sample: tumor region T2, inferior pole. The receptors originated from an older woman with primary liver carcinoma and hepatitis B virus infection.

This clonotype was picked up many times. This chain joins TRBV5-4 and TRBJ2-7; a weak D match, TRBD2 (6 bases). From germline, CDR1 is SGHNT and CDR2 YYREEE (reference sequence). The CDR3 covers 17 residues. Deletions cut 0 bases from V and 6 bases from J, with 22 bases between. Written as DNA, the CDR3 is TGTGCCAGCAGCTTGGTTGGGGGGACCAGAGTCCTACGCGAGCAGTACTTC. Protein sequence: CASSLVGGTRVLREQYF.

A word on this clonotype: A clone one base away is much larger, so this may be a read error. V gene TRBV5-1 combines with J gene TRBJ2-7, with 14 bases identical to TRBD2. This CDR3 is 15 amino acids long. Germline V lookup: CDR1 SGHRS, CDR2 YFSETQ. V was pared by 3 bases and J by 3 bases, with 2 bases of the junction left unmatched. CDR3 in amino acids: CASSSGTSGSYEQYF. In DNA form, the CDR3 reads TGCGCCAGCAGCTCCGGGACTAGCGGGAGCTACGAGCAGTACTTC.

A word on this clonotype: Its ends do not fully match the called genes, so a read error is possible. This chain links TRBV29-1 with TRBJ2-1, with D perhaps TRBD2 (5 bases). This CDR3 comprises 15 residues. Germline V lookup: CDR1 SQVTM, CDR2 ANQGSEA. The CDR3: CSFEDGIVMGNEQFF. CDR3 sequence (DNA): TGCAGCTTTGAAGACGGGATTGTCATGGGGAATGAGCAATTCTTC.

Details on this clonotype: This may be a read error: a much more frequent sequence differs by one nucleotide. The chain uses TRBV30 and TRBJ1-2; tentative D call: TRBD1 (6 bases). The CDR3 runs to 12 residues. Germline V gene data show CDR1 as GTSNPN and CDR2 as SVGIG (reference sequence). In DNA form, the CDR3 reads TGTGCCCGGAGTCAGGGGAACTATGGCTACACCTTC. Its protein is CARSQGNYGYTF. Variable domain in full (rest from reference TRBV30 and TRBJ1-2): SQTIHQWPATLVQPVGSPLSLECTVEGTSNPNLYWYRQAAGRGLQLLFYSVGIGQISSEVPQNLSASRPQDRQFILSSKKLLLSDSGFYLCARSQGNYGYTFGSGTRLTVV.

As for this clonotype: A much larger clone differs by one base, so this may be a read error. The V gene is TRBV28, the J gene TRBJ2-7, with TRBD2 matching 7 bases. This CDR3 has 14 amino acids. V gave up 8 bases and J gave up 2 bases; unmatched junction bases: 9. Germline CDR1 and CDR2: MDHEN and SYDVKM. The DNA for the CDR3 is TGTGCCAGCGGTGCCTCGGGGGGTACCTACGAGCAGTACTTC. Protein sequence: CASGASGGTYEQYF.

Regarding this clonotype: A much larger clone is a single base away; this may be a read error. The chain couples TRBV5-8 to TRBJ2-1, with TRBD1 matching 8 bases. Per germline, CDR1 SGHTS and CDR2 YDEGEE. There are 13 residues in the CDR3. The V segment lost 9 bases and the J segment 9 bases; nucleotides outside the gene matches: 11. The CDR3 reads CANRDRGQAEQFF. The CDR3 bases are TGTGCCAACAGAGACAGGGGCCAGGCTGAGCAGTTCTTC. Full variable domain (missing parts from reference TRBV5-8 and TRBJ2-1): EAGVTQSPTHLIKTRGQQATLRCSPISGHTSVYWYQQALGLGLQFLLWYDEGEERNRGNFPPRFSGRQFPNYSSELNVNALELEDSALYLCANRDRGQAEQFFGPGTRLTVL.

This clonotype was found a few times. This may arise from a read error, as a much more abundant clone is one base away. J is TRBJ1-2 and V is TRBV10-3, with D perhaps TRBD1 (5 bases). V lost 8 bases, J lost 2 bases, and 15 bases lay in between. This CDR3 comprises 14 residues. CDR1 is ENHRY, CDR2 SYGVKD, per germline. In nucleotides, the CDR3 is TGTGCCATCGGTGGACAAGGGGCAAACTATGGCTACACCTTC. Translation gives CAIGGQGANYGYTF.

Turning to this clonotype: The junction does not match germline at one end; this may be a read error. The rearrangement links TRBV6-1 to TRBJ2-7; D unclear. The length of the CDR3 is 16 residues. CDR1 is MNHNS, CDR2 SASEGT, per germline. The CDR3 nucleotides read TGTGCCAGCAGTGAACGATCGGCGGTCCCTACCTACGAGCAGTATTTC. Protein product: CASSERSAVPTYEQYF.

A remark on this clonotype: A read error may account for a junction end that differs from germline. The rearrangement uses TRBV6-5 and TRBJ2-2, with D possibly matching TRBD2 (7 bases). CDR1 MNHEY and CDR2 SVGAGI come from the germline V gene. This CDR3 has 14 amino acids. The CDR3 bases are TGTGTCGGGGGACAAGCGGGGAACACCGGGGGGCTGTTTTTT. Translation gives CVGGQAGNTGGLFF.

In the case of this clonotype: Compared with germline, one end of the junction differs, possibly owing to a read error. The gene calls are TRBV4-1 and TRBJ2-7; D unresolved. This CDR3 has 14 residues. Germline CDR1 MGHRA, CDR2 YSYEKL. CDR3 in amino acids: CTSSHAEQSYEQYF. The CDR3 DNA reads TGCACCAGCAGCCATGCGGAACAGAGTTACGAGCAGTACTTC.

The chain employs TRBV11-2 and TRBJ2-1; D might be TRBD2 (6 bases). With 0 bases removed from V and 6 bases from J, the gap between germline ends came to 9 bases. This CDR3 has 14 residues. The germline V gene encodes CDR1 SGHAT and CDR2 FQNNGV. The CDR3 sequence is CASSLELAVNEQFF. CDR3 DNA sequence: TGTGCCAGCAGCTTAGAACTAGCTGTCAATGAGCAGTTCTTC.

The chain employs TRBV11-3 and TRBJ2-7; D call uncertain. Trimming took off 0 bases at V and 12 bases at J, with 24 bases between the two ends. The CDR3 consists of 16 residues. Germline assignment: CDR1 SGHNT and CDR2 YENEEA. The CDR3 here is CASSLEKGGGSYELYF. The CDR3 nucleotides read TGTGCCAGCAGCTTAGAAAAGGGTGGTGGATCCTACGAACTGTACTTC. The full variable domain, its missing parts supplied by reference TRBV11-3 and TRBJ2-7, is EAGVVQSPRYKIIEKKQPVAFWCNPISGHNTLYWYLQNLGQGPELLIRYENEEAVDDSQLPKDRFSAERLKGVDSTLKIQPAELGDSAVYLCASSLEKGGGSYELYFGPGTRLTVT.

V usage is TRBV28 and J usage is TRBJ2-2; TRBD2 might be the D (6 bases). The CDR3 is 14 amino acids. Germline V lookup: CDR1 MDHEN, CDR2 SYDVKM. Trimming stripped 8 bases from V and 7 bases from J, with 17 bases between. The CDR3: CASCSAGPVGELFF. Written as DNA, the CDR3 is TGTGCCAGCTGTTCGGCGGGGCCGGTCGGGGAGCTGTTTTTT. Supplemented by reference TRBV28 and TRBJ2-2, the full variable domain reads DVKVTQSSRYLVKRTGEKVFLECVQDMDHENMFWYRQDPGLGLRLIYFSYDVKMKEKGDIPEGYSVSREKKERFSLILESASTNQTSMYLCASCSAGPVGELFFGEGSRLTVL.

This sequence joins TRBV5-1 and TRBJ2-3; the match to TRBD2 covers 13 bases. V shed 0 bases, J shed 2 bases, and the junction held 9 bases outside the gene matches. The germline V gene has CDR1 SGHRS and CDR2 YFSETQ. This CDR3 has 19 amino acids. The CDR3 loop is CASSLEGATSGRSTDTQYF. In DNA form, the CDR3 reads TGCGCCAGCAGCTTGGAAGGGGCGACTAGCGGGAGGTCCACAGATACGCAGTATTTT.

The chain recombines TRBV12-3 or TRBV12-4 with TRBJ1-4, with 9 bases that match TRBD1. J gave up 8 bases and V 6 bases, and 10 bases lay outside the gene matches. This CDR3 has 15 residues. As DNA, the CDR3 is TGTGCCAGCAGGGAACAACAGGGGGCGACAGAAAAACTGTTTTTT. The encoded protein is CASREQQGATEKLFF.

About this clonotype: This may arise from a read error, as a much more abundant clone is one base away. Because the CDR3 is missing its conserved closing phenylalanine or tryptophan, this is likely a read error. This chain links TRBV30 with TRBJ2-1; 10 nucleotides align to TRBD2. Germline-derived CDR1 and CDR2 are GTSNPN and SVGIG (reference sequence). With V trimmed by 2 bases and J by 4 bases, 5 bases remained unmatched. This CDR3 region has 15 residues. CDR3 sequence reads: CAWSTGLANYNEQFL. The CDR3 DNA reads TGTGCCTGGAGTACGGGACTAGCGAATTACAATGAGCAGTTCCTC.

This clonotype came up many times. The V and J genes are TRBV14 and TRBJ2-2; D unclear. Between the trimmed V and J ends, which lost 1 base and 3 bases, there was a span of 15 bases. The CDR3 loop spans 17 amino acids. Germline values: CDR1 SGHDN, CDR2 FVKESK. CDR3 amino acids: CASSQVLTFGDTGELFF. The DNA for the CDR3 is TGTGCCAGCAGCCAAGTTCTCACGTTTGGGGACACCGGGGAGCTGTTTTTT.

Remarks on this clonotype: The conserved phenylalanine or tryptophan is not found at the CDR3 terminus, so this likely reflects a read error. Because the CDR3's place on the DNA is in doubt, the DNA is left out and the CDR3 is given as listed by TCRdb. The chain uses TRBV6-1 and TRBJ2-3; TRBD2 reflects the table's D call only, with no check against the DNA. Germline V CDR1 and CDR2: MNHNS, SASEGT. Inclusive of both ends, the CDR3 amounts to 12 amino acids. The CDR3 loop reads CANSEQREGVNY.

This clonotype rates as medium-sized (0.01 to 0.1%). The rearrangement links TRBV11-2 to TRBJ1-3; possibly TRBD1 for D (6 bases). This CDR3 spans 14 amino acids. Trimming took off 5 bases at V and 2 bases at J, with 10 bases between the two ends. Germline assignment: CDR1 SGHAT and CDR2 FQNNGV. CDR3 nucleotide sequence: TGTGCCAGCAGCACCCGGGACACTGGAAACACCATATATTTT. Protein: CASSTRDTGNTIYF.

Turning to this clonotype: At one end the junction does not follow the germline gene, possibly because of a read error. V usage is TRBV11-3 and J usage is TRBJ2-1, with D tentatively TRBD2 (7 bases). Germline V gene sequence: CDR1 SGHNT, CDR2 YENEEA. The CDR3 loop spans 17 amino acids. Written as DNA, the CDR3 is TGTGTCAGCACCTCCCGGGGGGCGCGGACCACGGGCAATGAGCAGTTCTTC. It codes for CVSTSRGARTTGNEQFF.

With regard to this clonotype: The junction and the germline gene differ at one end; a read error may be behind it. The chain is built from TRBV4-2 and TRBJ2-7; D unresolved. Germline loops: CDR1 LGHNA, CDR2 YNFKEQ. The CDR3 has 13 amino acids. CDR3 in amino acids: CTGSPRLLYEQYF. The CDR3, as DNA: TGTACCGGCAGCCCCCGTTTACTCTACGAGCAATACTTC.

In its sample, this clonotype was seen a few times. No conserved phenylalanine or tryptophan ends this CDR3, so it is likely a read error. This chain links TRBV6-5 with TRBJ1-1; D is unclear. The CDR3 has 15 residues. V was clipped by 2 bases and J by 1 base, with 11 bases between them. The V gene's germline CDR1 is MNHEY and CDR2 SVGAGI. CDR3 sequence reads: CASSYALAGNTEAFL. DNA for the CDR3: TGTGCCAGCAGTTACGCGTTAGCGGGGAACACTGAAGCTTTCCTT.

About this clonotype: Possible read error: a much larger clone is one base away. The chain joins TRBV28 to TRBJ1-2; D is possibly TRBD1 (6 bases). The germline CDR1 and CDR2 sequences are MDHEN and SYDVKM. The CDR3 spans 14 residues. Here the CDR3 DNA reads TGTGCCAGCAGTTCAGGGGCTACTAACTATGACTACACCTTC. It codes for CASSSGATNYDYTF.

This clonotype was detected many times. The rearrangement uses TRBV5-5 and TRBJ1-5, with D perhaps matching TRBD1 (6 bases). The CDR3 runs 15 residues. Germline values: CDR1 SGHKS, CDR2 YYEKEE (reference sequence). V was shortened by 4 bases and J by 0 bases, with 11 bases between the two germline ends. This CDR3 reads CASSVWTDSNQPQHF. DNA for the CDR3: TGTGCCAGCAGCGTTTGGACAGATAGCAATCAGCCCCAGCATTTT.

This clonotype has at least ten counts. The chain links TRBV4-1 to TRBJ2-5; D perhaps matches TRBD2 (5 bases). Germline CDR1 MGHRA, CDR2 YSYEKL. V was pared by 0 bases and J by 5 bases, with 16 bases between. The CDR3 loop spans 16 amino acids. The CDR3 DNA is TGCGCCAGCAGCCAAGATTATGGCCGGAGGAGGGAGACCCAGTACTTC. Its translation is CASSQDYGRRRETQYF.

A word on this clonotype: Since a much larger clone is just one base distant, this may be a read error. This chain connects TRBV14 to TRBJ2-6; D could derive from TRBD1 or TRBD2 (5 bases each). The germline V gene has CDR1 SGHDN and CDR2 FVKESK. The CDR3 has 14 amino acids. CDR3 residues: CASSQWRGANVRTF. Written as DNA, the CDR3 is TGTGCCAGCAGCCAGTGGAGAGGGGCCAACGTCCGGACTTTC.

On this clonotype: One end of the junction fails to match germline, which may point to a read error. The rearrangement uses TRBV6-5 and TRBJ1-2; D is unresolved. CDR3 length: 21 residues. CDR1 and CDR2 from the germline V gene are MNHEY and SVGAGI. The CDR3: CASSYFSVSYAVPVIGYGHTF. CDR3 nucleotides: TGTGCCAGCAGTTACTTTTCAGTTAGCTACGCGGTCCCCGTAATAGGCTATGGCCACACCTTC.

As to this clonotype: The junction differs from germline at one of its ends, possibly a read error. The chain joins TRBV11-2 to TRBJ1-2; tentatively, D is TRBD1 (5 bases). Germline V gives CDR1 SGHAT, CDR2 FQNNGV. The CDR3 sequence is 13 residues long. CDR3 in DNA: TGTGCCAGCAGCATCAGACAGAATTATGGCTACATATTC. This codes for CASSIRQNYGYIF. The whole variable domain, remainder taken from reference TRBV11-2 and TRBJ1-2, is EAGVAQSPRYKIIEKRQSVAFWCNPISGHATLYWYQQILGQGPKLLIQFQNNGVVDDSQLPKDRFSAERLKGVDSTLKIQPAKLEDSAVYLCASSIRQNYGYIFGSGTRLTVV.

In regard to this clonotype: A much larger clone lies a single base off, so this may be a read error. This chain joins TRBV20-1 and TRBJ2-1; 8 nucleotides agree with TRBD2. After removal of 3 bases from V and 9 bases from J, the junction contained 10 bases not matched to a gene. The CDR3 spans 14 residues. Germline CDR1 is DFQATT and CDR2 is SNEGSKA (reference sequence). This CDR3 reads CSARSGRARIEQFF. CDR3 bases: TGCAGTGCTAGGTCCGGGAGGGCCAGGATTGAGCAGTTCTTC.

The V gene is TRBV20-1, the J gene TRBJ2-6; no firm D call. Germline V lookup: CDR1 DFQATT, CDR2 SNEGSKA (reference sequence). V was shortened by 1 base and J by 0 bases, with 4 bases between the two germline ends. The CDR3 runs to 14 residues. The CDR3 region is CSARASSGANVLTF. The CDR3, as DNA: TGCAGTGCTAGAGCCAGCTCTGGGGCCAACGTCCTGACTTTC.

Of note for this clonotype: The final CDR3 position lacks the conserved phenylalanine or tryptophan, pointing to a likely read error. The CDR3 sequence is CGVVQGMSKNIQYS. The CDR3 coding sequence is TGCGGCGTTGTCCAGGGGATGTCCAAAAACATTCAGTACTCC. This chain links TRBV29-1 with TRBJ2-4; D may be TRBD1 (6 bases). CDR1 and CDR2 from the germline V gene are SQVTM and ANQGSEA. This CDR3 is built from 14 residues.